The TCR beta chain under discussion was sequenced for a study of blood T cell repertoires in COVID-19. The table came from immunoSEQ multiplex PCR; TCRdb's copy has only in-frame clones and leaves some out. Of 25,000 to 35,000 clones in the sample, roughly 80% were seen once. V lost 3 bases and J lost 2; bases outside the gene matches: 7. This CDR3 spans 16 amino acids. In germline, CDR1 is SGHKS, CDR2 YYEKEE (reference sequence). Input material: peripheral blood. The receptor's source is a woman aged 55-70 years with acute or convalescent COVID-19. The rearrangement links TRBV5-5 to TRBJ1-5, with 8 bases aligning to TRBD1. The CDR3 nucleotides are TGTGCCAGCAGCTCTCAGGGGGCCCACCGCAATCAGCCCCAGCATTTT. The encoded protein is CASSSQGAHRNQPQHF.